This T cell receptor (beta chain) was profiled in a study of graft-versus-host responses after intestinal transplantation. Study background: Recipients received multivisceral, liver-intestinal, or isolated intestinal transplants. Once they had received anti-thymocyte globulin induction, all recipients took tacrolimus and steroids for two to three years. Study-level findings and limits: There were GvH clones found in recipient marrow, and some of them appeared first in ileum or blood.

As to this clone: Antigen specificity is unknown.

Profiling relied on immunoSEQ multiplex PCR, and the TCRdb table lists in-frame clones only, not all of them. This sample yields roughly 81,000 clones, of which about four fifths are seen a single time; 0.65% to 0.95% belongs to the top ten. J was trimmed by 1 base and V by 6 bases; bases with no gene match: 15. Looked up from germline, CDR1 is SGHNT and CDR2 is YENEEA. The CDR3 has 18 residues. This TCR was recovered from a human donor who received an intestinal transplant. This rearrangement joins TRBV11-3 to TRBJ2-1; 7 nucleotides match TRBD2. The material sequenced was unstimulated CD4+ T cells sorted from spleen or lymph node cells, taken before intestinal transplant. CDR3 region: CASRPTLAGTVSYNEQFF. The DNA of the CDR3 is TGTGCCAGCAGACCCACTTTAGCGGGCACTGTGTCCTACAATGAGCAGTTCTTC.